This T cell receptor (beta chain) was documented in a study of blood T cell repertoires in COVID-19. Study summary: The United States, Italy and Spain supplied acute and convalescent COVID-19 samples. PBMCs, B-cell-depleted T cells, or T cells provided the cDNA or gDNA that made up the material.

CDR1 and CDR2 from the germline V gene are WSHSY and SAAADI. CDR3 length: 16 residues. V was pared by 0 bases and J by 4 bases, with 8 bases of the junction left unmatched. Method: immunoSEQ multiplex PCR; TCRdb's copy keeps in-frame clones and lacks some. Of about 100,000 clones in the sample, roughly 85% were seen once. This sequence joins TRBV10-2 and TRBJ2-7; TRBD2 matches at 8 bases. This TCR came from a woman between 50 and 59 years old who had recovered from COVID-19. The sequenced sample was PBMCs or T cells enriched from blood (not recorded which). CDR3 nucleotides: TGCGCCAGCAGTGAGTCCGTAAGCGGGAGAGCATACGAGCAGTACTTC. Residues: CASSESVSGRAYEQYF.